The 25 T cell receptor beta chains presented below share a single source sample, sequenced in a study of shared clonotypes between healthy human individuals. TCRdb's table, derived via immunoSEQ multiplex PCR, lists solely in-frame clones and lacks some. The sample includes approximately 1.9 million clones, 93% of them seen just once. Naive-designated CD8 cells lacked CD45RO, were positively enriched for CCR7, and omitted terminally differentiated effector memory CD45RA+ cells. Sequenced: naive CD8+ T cells from PBMCs. The receptor set was obtained from a man aged 18 to 30 in good health. Some clones in this sample may be carry-over from other donors' samples.

This clone was observed once. The J gene is TRBJ1-2, the V gene TRBV10-3; 9 bases line up with TRBD1. V trimming: 2 bases; J trimming: 4 bases; junction bases outside the gene matches: 5. The CDR3 consists of 15 residues. Per germline, CDR1 ENHRY and CDR2 SYGVKD. CDR3 sequence (DNA): TGTGCCATCAGTGAGGTCGGGACAGGGTTCTATGGCTACACCTTC. Amino acid sequence: CAISEVGTGFYGYTF.

The genes are TRBV4-3 and TRBJ2-5; the D is unclear. The V and J ends lost 0 bases and 5 bases respectively, with 10 bases between them. The CDR3 is made up of 14 amino acids. Germline lookup yields CDR1 LGHNA and CDR2 YSLEER. DNA of the CDR3: TGCGCCAGCAGCCAAGATTCATACGCGGAGACCCAGTACTTC. This codes for CASSQDSYAETQYF.

The chain carries TRBV27 and TRBJ1-2, with D possibly being TRBD1 (6 bases). Germline V gene sequence: CDR1 MNHEY, CDR2 SMNVEV (reference sequence). Deletions cut 11 bases from V and 10 bases from J, with 8 bases between. The CDR3 length is 8 residues. The DNA of the CDR3 is TGTGCCGCAGGGGCCTACACCTTC. Translation gives CAAGAYTF.

The rearrangement links TRBV11-2 to TRBJ1-2; TRBD1 agrees at 7 bases. The CDR3 consists of 14 residues. Germline CDR1 SGHAT, CDR2 FQNNGV. The junction had 7 bases not matched to a gene; V was cut back by 5 bases and J by 4 bases. This CDR3 is CASSPVRDSYGYTF. The CDR3 DNA reads as TGTGCCAGCAGCCCGGTGAGGGACAGCTATGGCTACACCTTC.

V and J are TRBV6-1 and TRBJ2-1, with a possible D match to TRBD2 (6 bases). Germline-derived CDR1 and CDR2 are MNHNS and SASEGT. The V end lost 6 bases, the J end lost 4 bases, and 10 bases lay between the germline ends. This CDR3 comprises 13 residues. Here the CDR3 reads CASRGTGYNEQFF. The CDR3 coding sequence is TGTGCCAGCAGGGGGACTGGTTACAATGAGCAGTTCTTC.

CDR3 sequence reads: CASRARGGRGHNEQFF. The CDR3 region has the DNA TGTGCCAGCAGGGCGAGGGGCGGGAGAGGGCACAATGAGCAGTTCTTC. The rearrangement uses TRBV11-2 and TRBJ2-1, with TRBD2 identical over 7 bases. Germline values: CDR1 SGHAT, CDR2 FQNNGV. V shed 6 bases, J shed 5 bases, and the junction held 13 bases outside the gene matches. The CDR3 sequence is 16 residues long. Full variable domain (rest looked up from reference TRBV11-2 and TRBJ2-1): EAGVAQSPRYKIIEKRQSVAFWCNPISGHATLYWYQQILGQGPKLLIQFQNNGVVDDSQLPKDRFSAERLKGVDSTLKIQPAKLEDSAVYLCASRARGGRGHNEQFFGPGTRLTVL.

V usage is TRBV6-5 and J usage is TRBJ2-7; perhaps D is TRBD1 or TRBD2 (6 bases each). Trimming took off 2 bases at V and 4 bases at J, with 15 bases between the two ends. CDR3 length: 15 amino acids. CDR1 and CDR2 (germline): MNHEY, SVGAGI. The DNA of the CDR3 is TGTGCCAGCAGTTACATCGCCAGGGGAGGATACGAGCAGTACTTC. Its translation is CASSYIARGGYEQYF.

This chain joins TRBV19 and TRBJ2-5; 8 nucleotides match TRBD1. J lost 3 bases, V lost 3 bases, and 15 bases had no gene match. This CDR3 region has 18 residues. The germline V gene encodes CDR1 LNHDA and CDR2 SQIVND (reference sequence). The CDR3 loop is CASSMSTPELTGEETQYF. The CDR3 DNA sequence: TGTGCCAGTAGTATGTCTACCCCCGAATTGACAGGGGAAGAGACCCAGTACTTC.

V is TRBV7-9 and J is TRBJ2-7; possibly TRBD1 or TRBD2 for D (5 bases each). This CDR3 contains 15 residues. The germline V and J ends were trimmed by 2 bases and 5 bases, with 16 bases remaining between them. CDR1 is SEHNR and CDR2 is FQNEAQ in the germline V gene (reference sequence). The CDR3 loop reads CASSLSPGTTDEQYF. The CDR3 nucleotides are TGTGCCAGCAGCTTATCACCCGGGACGACCGACGAGCAGTACTTC. Based on the CDR3 plus reference TRBV7-9 and TRBJ2-7, the full variable domain is DTGVSQNPRHKITKRGQNVTFRCDPISEHNRLYWYRQTLGQGPEFLTYFQNEAQLEKSRLLSDRFSAERPKGSFSTLEIQRTEQGDSAMYLCASSLSPGTTDEQYFGPGTRLTVT.

The rearrangement joins TRBV19 to TRBJ1-2; unclear D gene. Germline CDR1 is LNHDA and CDR2 is SQIVND (reference sequence). With 3 bases removed from V and 6 bases from J, the gap between germline ends came to 11 bases. The CDR3 loop spans 13 amino acids. CDR3 loop: CASSMADLDGYTF. The CDR3 DNA reads TGTGCCAGTAGTATGGCGGATTTGGATGGCTACACCTTC.

V usage is TRBV10-3 and J usage is TRBJ2-7; 9 bases are shared with TRBD1. The CDR3 runs to 14 residues. Germline CDR1 is ENHRY and CDR2 is SYGVKD. With 11 bases clipped from V and 5 bases from J, the junction kept 13 bases outside the gene matches. The CDR3 coding sequence is TGTGCCGCGACAAGAGGACAGGGGATCGACGAGCAGTACTTC. Protein product: CAATRGQGIDEQYF.

This sequence joins TRBV7-9 and TRBJ2-2; 10 nucleotides match TRBD1. Germline V gene lookup returns CDR1 SEHNR and CDR2 FQNEAQ (reference sequence). The J segment lost 11 bases and the V segment lost 5 bases, leaving 20 bases of the junction unmatched. The CDR3 loop spans 18 amino acids. This chain's CDR3 is CASSLSYSTGGRDKELFF. The CDR3 DNA sequence: TGTGCCAGCAGCCTTTCCTACTCGACAGGGGGCCGAGATAAAGAGCTGTTTTTT.

The genes are TRBV5-1 and TRBJ2-7, with D possibly being TRBD1 or TRBD2 (5 bases each). V gave up 4 bases and J gave up 4 bases, with 21 bases separating them. In germline, CDR1 is SGHRS, CDR2 YFSETQ. The CDR3 sequence is 16 residues long. The CDR3 region has the DNA TGCGCCAGCAGCCCCCGGGACCAAGATTTGGGGTACGAGCAGTACTTC. Translating gives CASSPRDQDLGYEQYF.

This chain connects TRBV5-4 to TRBJ2-7, with D unresolved. The CDR3 extends over 16 amino acids. Trimming took 3 bases from V and 7 from J, leaving 23 bases between them. Germline V gene sequence: CDR1 SGHNT, CDR2 YYREEE (reference sequence). CDR3 sequence (DNA): TGTGCCAGCAGCTCCATGGCAGGCCAGGAGCAAGGTGAGCAGTACTTC. Protein product: CASSSMAGQEQGEQYF.

V usage is TRBV6-5 and J usage is TRBJ2-2; D remains ambiguous. Trimming removed 6 bases at V and 4 bases at J, with 12 bases between. The CDR3 runs 14 residues. Per germline, CDR1 MNHEY and CDR2 SVGAGI. CDR3 bases: TGTGCCAGCAGAATGGTGCAATCCACCGGGGAGCTGTTTTTT. Translation gives CASRMVQSTGELFF.

This clone showed up just once. The chain couples TRBV6-5 to TRBJ1-2, with 7 bases lining up with TRBD1. CDR1 is MNHEY and CDR2 is SVGAGI in the germline V gene. Trimming took 6 bases from V and 7 from J; bases not matched to a gene: 14. The CDR3 is 15 amino acids. The CDR3: CASRGTAGLFGGYTF. CDR3 DNA sequence: TGTGCCAGCAGGGGGACAGCTGGCCTTTTCGGTGGCTACACCTTC.

The rearrangement uses TRBV19 and TRBJ2-1; perhaps TRBD2 as D (6 bases). Germline assignment: CDR1 LNHDA and CDR2 SQIVND (reference sequence). V was trimmed by 5 bases and J by 4 bases, leaving 9 bases between them. The CDR3 is 13 amino acids. CDR3: CASSPGRYNEQFF. CDR3 DNA sequence: TGTGCCAGTAGTCCTGGGAGGTACAATGAGCAGTTCTTC.

CDR3 amino acids: CAWNWREGNEQFF. CDR3 DNA: TGTGCCTGGAATTGGCGGGAGGGCAATGAGCAGTTCTTC. V usage is TRBV30 and J usage is TRBJ2-1; TRBD2 aligns across 9 bases. Trimming took 4 bases from V and 6 from J; bases not matched to a gene: 4. The V gene's germline CDR1 is GTSNPN and CDR2 SVGIG (reference sequence). The CDR3 runs 13 residues.

This clone was seen a single time. The chain recombines TRBV4-2 with TRBJ1-2; no clear D. With 0 bases removed from V and 0 bases from J, the gap between germline ends came to 14 bases. The CDR3 contains 17 residues. Germline-derived CDR1 and CDR2 are LGHNA and YNFKEQ. In DNA, the CDR3 is TGTGCCAGCAGCCAAGATATTGTGCCAGGCTCTAACTATGGCTACACCTTC. It translates to CASSQDIVPGSNYGYTF.

The chain recombines TRBV9 with TRBJ2-7; 10 nucleotides agree with TRBD1. This CDR3 spans 14 amino acids. The germline V gene has CDR1 SGDLS and CDR2 YYNGEE. Unmatched junction bases numbered 4, after V lost 4 bases and J lost 3 bases. This CDR3 is CASSLRDRGYEQYF. CDR3 DNA: TGTGCCAGCAGCCTCCGGGACAGGGGCTACGAGCAGTACTTC. The full variable domain, its missing parts supplied by reference TRBV9 and TRBJ2-7, is DSGVTQTPKHLITATGQRVTLRCSPRSGDLSVYWYQQSLDQGLQFLIQYYNGEERAKGNILERFSAQQFPDLHSELNLSSLELGDSALYFCASSLRDRGYEQYFGPGTRLTVT.

The chain joins TRBV7-8 to TRBJ1-4, with TRBD1 matching 9 bases. Per the germline V gene, CDR1 is SGHVS and CDR2 is FQNEAQ. This CDR3 has 15 amino acids. Germline trimming cut 5 bases from V and 8 bases from J; bases unmatched to any gene: 9. CDR3 amino acids: CASSDYGTGLEKLFF. Here the CDR3 DNA reads TGTGCCAGCAGCGATTACGGGACAGGGCTCGAAAAACTGTTTTTT.

The J gene is TRBJ2-7, the V gene TRBV15; 10 bases align to TRBD1. The germline V gene encodes CDR1 LNHNV and CDR2 YYDKDF (reference sequence). This CDR3 is 15 amino acids long. Losses at the gene ends were 4 bases for V and 2 bases for J; bases not matched to a gene: 5. The CDR3 reads CATSTRDRGPYEQYF. The CDR3 nucleotides read TGTGCCACCAGCACCCGGGACAGGGGCCCCTACGAGCAGTACTTC.

The gene calls are TRBV9 and TRBJ2-5; D perhaps matches TRBD2 (6 bases). The CDR3 consists of 14 residues. Germline loops: CDR1 SGDLS, CDR2 YYNGEE. The V end lost 5 bases, the J end lost 5 bases, and 16 bases lay between the germline ends. The chain's CDR3 is CASSFPTSRETQYF. CDR3 DNA sequence: TGTGCCAGCAGTTTCCCAACTAGCAGGGAGACCCAGTACTTC.

The rearrangement uses TRBV7-9 and TRBJ1-1, with D hard to call. This CDR3 comprises 13 residues. Germline V gene lookup returns CDR1 SEHNR and CDR2 FQNEAQ (reference sequence). Between the trimmed V and J ends, which lost 4 bases and 8 bases, there was a span of 14 bases. The CDR3 here is CASSSPLRGEAFF. The CDR3 nucleotides are TGTGCCAGCAGCTCCCCCCTCCGGGGAGAAGCTTTCTTT.

Only a few counts were recorded for this clone. The chain uses TRBV5-6 and TRBJ1-2, with D uncertain. The germline V gene encodes CDR1 SGHDT and CDR2 YYEEEE. CDR3 length equals 11 residues. Trimming removed 4 bases from V and 6 bases from J, with 7 bases in between. The CDR3 spells CASSVSDGYTF. The DNA for the CDR3 is TGTGCCAGCAGCGTGAGTGATGGCTACACCTTC.